This TCR beta chain was observed in a study of beta chain features in type 1 diabetes. Study observations and caveats: Within each of all four CD4+ subsets, Type 1 diabetes patients had TCRB CDR3s that were moderately but significantly shorter.

This clone was counted a few times. The antigen remains unidentified. Expressed TCRB transcripts got sequenced, as all isolated RNA was reverse transcribed. TCRdb's copy holds only in-frame clones and misses some; the assay was immunoSEQ multiplex PCR. This repertoire shows 300,000 to 350,000 clones, roughly 9% found once; its top ten account for about 1%. This TCR came from a man between 25 and 39 years old with type 1 diabetes. Sequencing was carried out using central memory CD4+ T cells from blood.

CDR3: CASSQSGTSDHEQFF. CDR3 coding DNA: TGCGCCAGCAGCCAGTCGGGGACTAGCGACCATGAGCAGTTCTTC. The chain combines TRBV4-3 with TRBJ2-1; 10 positions agree with TRBD2. V gave up 3 bases and J gave up 8 bases; unmatched junction bases: 7. There are 15 residues in the CDR3. Germline CDR1 is LGHNA and CDR2 is YSLEER.